These 26 T cell receptor beta chains originate from one sample sequenced in a study of vaccination and CD4 T cells after COVID-19. The treatment denotes: approximately 11-day PBMC culture with coronavirus spike peptide pools or control peptides (ViraFEST assay). The study sequenced cultured CD4+ T cell DNA using the Oncomine TCR Beta short-read assay. TCRdb reprocessed the PCR reads via MiXCR and lists one record per CDR3 protein. The sample holds approximately 13,000 distinct CDR3 sequences; roughly 51% are singletons and the top ten take 8% to 13%. These receptors have no identified antigens. The sequencing here drew on CD4+ T cells from blood, cultured in vitro, taken before SARS-CoV-2 vaccination. The receptors stem from a human donor who had recovered from COVID-19.

This clonotype has a handful of counts. V usage is TRBV7-7 and J usage is TRBJ2-3, with 13 bases aligning to TRBD2. Germline values: CDR1 SSHAT, CDR2 FNYEAQ (reference sequence). CDR3 length equals 15 residues. Trimming at V came to 2 bases and at J to 6 bases, leaving 2 bases not matched to a gene. In nucleotides, the CDR3 is TGTGCCAGCAGCTTATCACTAGCGGGGGGGGATACGCAGTATTTT. It codes for CASSLSLAGGDTQYF. Complete variable domain (other parts from reference TRBV7-7 and TRBJ2-3): GAGVSQSPRYKVTKRGQDVTLRCDPISSHATLYWYQQALGQGPEFLTYFNYEAQPDKSGLPSDRFSAERPEGSISTLTIQRTEQRDSAMYRCASSLSLAGGDTQYFGPGTRLTVL.

This clonotype was recorded once. This sequence joins TRBV7-2 and TRBJ2-3; D unclear. The V end lost 1 base, the J end lost 5 bases, and 7 bases lay between the germline ends. CDR1 is SGHTA and CDR2 is FQGNSA in the germline V gene. This CDR3 has 13 residues. The CDR3 DNA follows: TGTGCCAGCAGCTTAGTTGGGAAAGATACGCAGTATTTT. It translates to CASSLVGKDTQYF.

V usage is TRBV15 and J usage is TRBJ2-4, with D maybe TRBD2 (6 bases). Trimming pared 3 bases from V and 2 bases from J, leaving 20 bases between. In germline, CDR1 is LNHNV, CDR2 YYDKDF (reference sequence). The CDR3 loop spans 18 amino acids. The CDR3 DNA sequence: TGTGCCACCAGCAGTCCCCCTCCGGCTAGCGTAACCAAAAACATTCAGTACTTC. Amino acid sequence: CATSSPPPASVTKNIQYF.

The chain couples TRBV20-1 to TRBJ2-4; D is possibly TRBD2 (5 bases). In germline, CDR1 is DFQATT, CDR2 SNEGSKA (reference sequence). This CDR3 comprises 11 residues. V lost 5 bases and J 8 bases, leaving 10 bases between the germline ends. CDR3 bases: TGCAGTGCTGAGAGGGTGGACATTCAGTACTTC. Its translation is CSAERVDIQYF.

V gene TRBV20-1 combines with J gene TRBJ2-7; no reliable D call. The CDR3 extends over 15 amino acids. Deletions cut 0 bases from V and 0 bases from J, with 12 bases between. CDR1 DFQATT and CDR2 SNEGSKA come from the germline V gene (reference sequence). DNA for the CDR3: TGCAGTGCTAGAGATCTGGCCTTTCTCTCCTACGAGCAGTACTTC. This sequence encodes CSARDLAFLSYEQYF.

This clonotype was counted only a few times. The chain joins TRBV10-3 to TRBJ1-1; TRBD1 might be the D (5 bases). This CDR3 contains 13 residues. The germline gives CDR1 ENHRY, CDR2 SYGVKD. The CDR3 loop reads CATQLRANTEAFF. The CDR3 nucleotides are TGTGCTACTCAGCTCAGGGCCAACACTGAAGCTTTCTTT.

This chain uses TRBV21-1 with TRBJ1-5; TRBD1 was called by the table and not checked on the DNA. TRBV21-1 is an annotated pseudogene. This CDR3 spans 13 amino acids. CDR3 sequence reads: CASSMTGDQPQHF. As DNA, the CDR3 is TGTGCCAGCAGCATGACAGGGGATCAGCCCCAGCATTTT.

The chain has TRBV19 and TRBJ2-7; 7 nucleotides match TRBD1. The CDR3 spans 11 residues. Trimming took 9 bases from V and 4 from J; bases not matched to a gene: 3. The germline V gene has CDR1 LNHDA and CDR2 SQIVND (reference sequence). CDR3 nucleotide sequence: TGTGCCAGCGGGACAGAGTACGAGCAGTACTTC. This codes for CASGTEYEQYF.

This chain links TRBV20-1 with TRBJ2-5; D unresolved. CDR1 is DFQATT and CDR2 is SNEGSKA in the germline V gene (reference sequence). The V end was cut by 0 bases, the J end by 9 bases, with 17 bases between. This CDR3 comprises 14 residues. The CDR3 reads CSARDQQRVGAQYF. The DNA of the CDR3 is TGCAGTGCTAGAGATCAACAAAGGGTTGGAGCCCAGTACTTC.

The sample holds one count of this clonotype. CDR3 amino acids: CASSFSGGAGYTF. CDR3 sequence (DNA): TGTGCCAGCAGCTTCTCAGGGGGCGCTGGCTACACCTTC. The chain employs TRBV7-2 and TRBJ1-2; 8 bases align to TRBD1. J was trimmed by 7 bases and V by 3 bases; bases with no gene match: 4. This CDR3 is 13 amino acids long. CDR1 and CDR2 from the germline V gene are SGHTA and FQGNSA. The complete variable domain, with remaining parts taken from reference TRBV7-2 and TRBJ1-2, reads GAGVSQSPSNKVTEKGKDVELRCDPISGHTALYWYRQSLGQGLEFLIYFQGNSAPDKSGLPSDRFSAERTGGSVSTLTIQRTQQEDSAVYLCASSFSGGAGYTFGSGTRLTVV.

This chain uses TRBV6-2 or TRBV6-3 with TRBJ2-5, with 16 positions matching TRBD2. From germline, CDR1 is MNHEY and CDR2 SVGEGT. V trimming: 6 bases; J trimming: 5 bases; junction bases outside the gene matches: 15. This CDR3 comprises 19 residues. The CDR3 protein is CASSPTPGLAGGQGETQYF. For the CDR3, the DNA is TGTGCCAGCAGCCCCACCCCGGGACTAGCGGGAGGGCAGGGGGAGACCCAGTACTTC.

V gene TRBV20-1 combines with J gene TRBJ1-1, with D uncertain. The CDR3 covers 16 residues. Trimming took off 0 bases at V and 0 bases at J, with 14 bases between the two ends. Germline lookup yields CDR1 DFQATT and CDR2 SNEGSKA (reference sequence). For the CDR3, the DNA is TGCAGTGCTAGAGACTTAGGCTCCAGGATGAACACTGAAGCTTTCTTT. Its translation is CSARDLGSRMNTEAFF.

This clonotype showed up just once. The CDR3 region has the DNA TGCGCCAGCAGCCGGAAGAGACAGGGGGCCATCACTGAAGCTTTCTTT. Protein product: CASSRKRQGAITEAFF. The genes are TRBV4-3 and TRBJ1-1, with TRBD1 identical over 10 bases. This CDR3 is 16 amino acids long. CDR1 is LGHNA, CDR2 YSLEER, per germline. Unmatched junction bases numbered 9, after V lost 4 bases and J lost 4 bases.

The J gene is TRBJ2-2, the V gene TRBV7-6; the match to TRBD2 covers 7 bases. Per germline, CDR1 SGHVS and CDR2 FNYEAQ. The J segment lost 3 bases and the V segment lost 4 bases, leaving 14 bases of the junction unmatched. This CDR3 comprises 18 residues. Written as DNA, the CDR3 is TGTGCCAGCAGCTACGGGTCAGGGCTAGCGGAGGACACCGGGGAGCTGTTTTTT. This gives the protein CASSYGSGLAEDTGELFF.

This clonotype was picked up a small number of times. The chain carries TRBV6-1 and TRBJ1-2; D is unresolved. Trimming shortened V by 7 bases and J by 0 bases, and 6 bases separated the two germline ends. The CDR3 length is 12 residues. The germline CDR1 and CDR2 sequences are MNHNS and SASEGT. DNA for the CDR3: TGTGCCAGCACACAGTCTAACTATGGCTACACCTTC. It encodes CASTQSNYGYTF.

The chain joins TRBV19 to TRBJ1-5; no clear D gene. Germline CDR1 is LNHDA and CDR2 is SQIVND (reference sequence). V shed 0 bases and J shed 6 bases, with 6 bases lying between them. This CDR3 is 13 amino acids long. CDR3 sequence (DNA): TGTGCCAGTAGTATAGATCGTAGTCAGCCCCAGCATTTT. Translation: CASSIDRSQPQHF. Full variable domain (remainder filled in from reference TRBV19 and TRBJ1-5): DGGITQSPKYLFRKEGQNVTLSCEQNLNHDAMYWYRQDPGQGLRLIYYSQIVNDFQKGDIAEGYSVSREKKESFPLTVTSAQKNPTAFYLCASSIDRSQPQHFGDGTRLSIL.

This clonotype was observed a few times. The chain's CDR3 is CASTNIFTEAFF. The CDR3 bases are TGTGCCAGTACCAACATTTTCACTGAAGCTTTCTTT. The rearrangement links TRBV19 to TRBJ1-1; D is unresolved. Germline V CDR1 and CDR2: LNHDA, SQIVND (reference sequence). CDR3 length: 12 residues. Trimming stripped 7 bases from V and 4 bases from J, with 10 bases between.

The chain links TRBV6-1 to TRBJ1-1, with no clear D. V shed 5 bases and J shed 3 bases, with 13 bases lying between them. Germline lookup yields CDR1 MNHNS and CDR2 SASEGT. This CDR3 is 14 amino acids long. The CDR3 here is CASSMSGVYTEAFF. The CDR3 bases are TGTGCCAGCAGTATGAGTGGTGTGTACACTGAAGCTTTCTTT.

The V and J genes are TRBV12-1 and TRBJ2-7; no check of the table's D call, TRBD2, against the DNA was made. TRBV12-1 is recorded as a pseudogene. CDR3 length equals 15 residues. CDR3 in DNA: TGTGCCAGCAGCTTTGTGTCTAGCGAGGCCTACGAGCAGTACTTC. Amino acids: CASSFVSSEAYEQYF.

The chain uses TRBV7-2 and TRBJ1-1; perhaps TRBD1 as D (6 bases). Germline loops: CDR1 SGHTA, CDR2 FQGNSA. The CDR3 totals 17 residues. Trimming shortened V by 1 base and J by 1 base, and 16 bases separated the two germline ends. CDR3 coding DNA: TGTGCCAGCAGCTTAGGTTTCACGGGGGCCGGGAACACTGAAGCTTTCTTT. Protein: CASSLGFTGAGNTEAFF.

The genes are TRBV7-2 and TRBJ2-5; tentative D call: TRBD1 (6 bases). V dropped 10 bases and J dropped 4 bases, with 16 bases sitting between them. CDR3 size: 13 residues. Germline V CDR1 and CDR2: SGHTA, FQGNSA. The CDR3 spells CATSIGGVETQYF. The CDR3, as DNA: TGTGCCACCTCGATTGGGGGCGTAGAGACCCAGTACTTC.

V gene TRBV20-1 combines with J gene TRBJ1-2; TRBD1 is a possible D gene (6 bases). The V gene lost 0 bases and the J gene lost 7 bases, with 15 bases spanning the gap. Germline V lookup: CDR1 DFQATT, CDR2 SNEGSKA (reference sequence). CDR3 length: 14 amino acids. The CDR3 DNA is TGCAGTGCTAGAGAATTAGCCAGGGGACCTGGCTACACCTTC. Protein: CSARELARGPGYTF.

The V call is TRBV6-4, the J call TRBJ2-1, with TRBD1 matching over 12 bases. This CDR3 comprises 16 residues. The V gene's germline CDR1 is MRHNA and CDR2 SNTAGT. J gave up 8 bases and V 5 bases, and 10 bases lay outside the gene matches. The CDR3 DNA reads TGTGCCAGCAGTCAACTCCCGGGACAGGGGGCCCATGAGCAGTTCTTC. Translating it yields CASSQLPGQGAHEQFF.

The chain combines TRBV5-4 with TRBJ2-5; D is unresolved. The V gene lost 0 bases and the J gene lost 3 bases, with 6 bases spanning the gap. The CDR3 is 13 residues long. In germline, CDR1 is SGHNT, CDR2 YYREEE (reference sequence). CDR3 sequence: CASSLDFKETQYF. The DNA of the CDR3 is TGTGCCAGCAGCTTGGATTTCAAAGAGACCCAGTACTTC.

This chain connects TRBV7-2 to TRBJ1-2; D is ambiguous. CDR1 SGHTA and CDR2 FQGNSA come from the germline V gene. Deletions cut 0 bases from V and 4 bases from J, with 9 bases between. There are 14 residues in the CDR3. In DNA, the CDR3 is TGTGCCAGCAGCTTAGCTGTCAGTTCCTATGGCTACACCTTC. Encoded protein: CASSLAVSSYGYTF. Full variable domain (remainder filled in from reference TRBV7-2 and TRBJ1-2): GAGVSQSPSNKVTEKGKDVELRCDPISGHTALYWYRQSLGQGLEFLIYFQGNSAPDKSGLPSDRFSAERTGGSVSTLTIQRTQQEDSAVYLCASSLAVSSYGYTFGSGTRLTVV.

This chain joins TRBV6-1 and TRBJ2-7; D is uncertain. Germline V lookup: CDR1 MNHNS, CDR2 SASEGT. Trimming shortened V by 7 bases and J by 0 bases, and 13 bases separated the two germline ends. CDR3 size: 14 residues. The CDR3 DNA reads TGTGCCAGCACCCGGACCTTGAGCTCCTACGAGCAGTACTTC. It translates to CASTRTLSSYEQYF.